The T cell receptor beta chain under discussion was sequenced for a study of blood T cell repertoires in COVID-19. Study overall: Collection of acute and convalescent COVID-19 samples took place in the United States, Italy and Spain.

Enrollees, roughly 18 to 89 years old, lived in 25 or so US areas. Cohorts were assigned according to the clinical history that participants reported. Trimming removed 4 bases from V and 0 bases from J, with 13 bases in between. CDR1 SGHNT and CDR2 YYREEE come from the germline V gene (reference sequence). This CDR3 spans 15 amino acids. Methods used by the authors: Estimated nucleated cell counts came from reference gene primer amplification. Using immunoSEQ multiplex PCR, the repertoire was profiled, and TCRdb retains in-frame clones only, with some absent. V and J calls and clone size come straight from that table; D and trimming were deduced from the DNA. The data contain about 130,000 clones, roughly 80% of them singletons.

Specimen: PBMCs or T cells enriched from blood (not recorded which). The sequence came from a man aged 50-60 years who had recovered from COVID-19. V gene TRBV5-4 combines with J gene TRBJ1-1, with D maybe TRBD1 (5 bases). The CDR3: CASSIDSYMNTEAFF. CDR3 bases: TGTGCCAGCAGCATCGACAGTTACATGAACACTGAAGCTTTCTTT.